This TCR beta chain comes out of a study of cytomegalovirus exposure and HLA in healthy donors. Study-level background: There were several hundred genotyped donors. Of these, 75% to 90% fell in the genetic ancestry cluster associated with self-reported Caucasian donors.

V lost 4 bases and J 4 bases, leaving 16 bases between the germline ends. The CDR3 consists of 15 residues. In germline, CDR1 is SSHAT, CDR2 FNYEAQ (reference sequence). The primer mix had 60 Vbeta and 13 Jbeta primers. The data were produced by immunoSEQ multiplex PCR, yet TCRdb's version contains in-frame clones alone and is incomplete. Its listing shows more than 90,000 clones. This chain links TRBV7-7 with TRBJ2-5, with D possibly matching TRBD1 (6 bases). Sequenced input: PBMCs. This sequence was found in a man aged 35-49 years in good health and CMV-seropositive. The CDR3 bases are TGTGCCAGCAGCTCCCAGGGGACCGCTGGAGAGACCCAGTACTTC. Translating it yields CASSSQGTAGETQYF.